This T cell receptor beta chain is from a study of metastatic and nonmetastatic thyroid tumors. As for the study in general: Samples came from malignant and benign thyroid patients, and repertoires were compared across blood and tumor or nodule tissue. Study-wide results and caveats: Malignant thyroid tumors reportedly exceeded benign nodules significantly in TCR beta diversity, with the difference appearing in blood and tumor.

Source study methods: Using the CDR3 differences seen across clinicopathological groups, the authors built a distant-metastasis classifier for papillary thyroid cancer, which was meant to discriminate distant-metastatic patients. TCRdb reassembled clones from the PCR reads with MiXCR. Clone size and V and J calls follow TCRdb, not the original study. The data contain around 30,000 clones, 15% to 20% of them singletons. No treatment of any kind had been given to any patient before thyroid surgery. This clone has a count of ten or more. Its antigen is not identified. A much larger clone sits a single nucleotide away, making a read error possible. CDR1 SGHRS and CDR2 YFSETQ come from the germline V gene. After removal of 3 bases from V and 4 bases from J, the junction contained 10 bases not matched to a gene. CDR3 length: 17 amino acids.

J is TRBJ2-3 and V is TRBV5-1; 11 bases map to TRBD2. Sequencing used blood. The source of this sequence is a female donor with papillary thyroid cancer or a benign thyroid nodule (not recorded which). Some clones in this sample may be carry-over from other donors' samples. Here the CDR3 DNA reads TGCGCCAGCAGCTCCTCTAGCGGGGGGTACGACGCAGATACGCAGTATTTT. It specifies CASSSSSGGYDADTQYF. The full variable domain, its missing parts supplied by reference TRBV5-1 and TRBJ2-3, is KAGVTQTPRYLIKTRGQQVTLSCSPISGHRSVSWYQQTPGQGLQFLFEYFSETQRNKGNFPGRFSGRQFSNSRSEMNVSTLELGDSALYLCASSSSSGGYDADTQYFGPGTRLTVL.